The following is a T cell receptor beta chain sequence with its context. Antigen: not known. This CDR3 is 13 amino acids long. The germline CDR1 and CDR2 sequences are MNHEY and SVGAGI. With V trimmed by 4 bases and J by 3 bases, 1 base remained unmatched. The data originate from a study of beta chain features in type 1 diabetes. Study summary: Sorted cells numbering around 110,000,000 were examined across all samples.

General study results and limits: TCRB repertoires of naive, central memory and Treg cells appeared more similar among patients than among healthy donors.

Expressed TCRB transcripts were sequenced after all isolated RNA was converted to cDNA. The assay was immunoSEQ multiplex PCR, and TCRdb's table has in-frame clones only and misses some. The sample carries roughly 610,000 clones, 15% to 19% recorded once. The clonotype comes from a man between 18 and 29 years old in good health. The chain recombines TRBV6-5 with TRBJ1-2; 8 nucleotides agree with TRBD1. Sequencing was performed on naive CD4+ T cells from blood. This CDR3 is CASSWDRHYGYTF. For the CDR3, the DNA is TGTGCCAGCAGTTGGGACAGGCACTATGGCTACACCTTC.